This T cell receptor (beta chain) was captured by sequencing in a study of cytomegalovirus exposure and HLA in healthy donors. General study results and limits: The CMV antigen specificity of three CMV-associated chains was confirmed through in vitro analysis.

The V gene lost 0 bases and the J gene lost 3 bases, with 9 bases spanning the gap. The CDR3 extends over 14 amino acids. The V gene's germline CDR1 is MNHEY and CDR2 SMNVEV (reference sequence). For this clone: What it binds is unknown.

60 Vbeta and 13 Jbeta primers were used in PCR. Sequenced by immunoSEQ multiplex PCR; TCRdb stores in-frame clones only, minus some. This sample carries about 130,000 clones, roughly 70% of them seen once, and the ten largest clones take under 5%. This rearrangement joins TRBV27 to TRBJ2-7; weak D call: TRBD2 (6 bases). The clonotype comes from a man aged 25 to 45 in good health and CMV-seronegative. Specimen: PBMCs. The DNA of the CDR3 is TGTGCCAGCAGTTTATCGATGGGGGGCTACGAGCAGTACTTC. As protein: CASSLSMGGYEQYF.